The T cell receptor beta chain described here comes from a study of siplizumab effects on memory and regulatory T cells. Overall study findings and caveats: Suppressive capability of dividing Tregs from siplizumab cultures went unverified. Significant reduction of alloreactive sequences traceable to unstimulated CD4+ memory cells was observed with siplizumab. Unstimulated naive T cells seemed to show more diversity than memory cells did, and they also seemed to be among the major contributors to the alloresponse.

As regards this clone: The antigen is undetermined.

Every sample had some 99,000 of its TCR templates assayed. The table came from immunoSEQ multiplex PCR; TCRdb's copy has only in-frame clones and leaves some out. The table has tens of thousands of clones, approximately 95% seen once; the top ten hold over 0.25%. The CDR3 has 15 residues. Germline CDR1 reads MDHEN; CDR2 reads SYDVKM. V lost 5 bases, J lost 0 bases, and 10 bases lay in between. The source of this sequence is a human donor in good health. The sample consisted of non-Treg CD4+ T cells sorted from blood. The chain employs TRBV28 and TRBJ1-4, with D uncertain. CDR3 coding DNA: TGTGCCAGCAGTCCTGCACGAGCAACTAATGAAAAACTGTTTTTT. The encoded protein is CASSPARATNEKLFF.